This entry features one TCR beta chain sequence. As yet, its antigen is unknown. The sample comes from a study of T cell responses to AZD1222 COVID-19 vaccine. The CDR3 has 15 amino acids. Germline lookup yields CDR1 LGHDT and CDR2 YNNKEL (reference sequence). V shed 0 bases and J shed 10 bases, with 16 bases lying between them. Overall study results and limits: Seropositive status at baseline applied to only a handful of AZD1222 recipients. Donors in the cohort were predominantly white British and more often female, and clonal diversity was possibly underestimated. The CD4 TCRs associated with vaccination extended across spike and predominated at 160-218 and 743-854.

The assay was immunoSEQ multiplex PCR, and TCRdb's table has in-frame clones only and misses some. The sample carries fewer than 120,000 clones, 87% recorded once. This sequence originates from an adult in good health. The specimen comprised peripheral blood, sampled on day 0 of AZD1222 vaccination. V gene TRBV3-1 (or the pseudogene TRBV3-2) combines with J gene TRBJ2-1; maybe TRBD2 (5 bases). The CDR3 nucleotides are TGTGCCAGCAGCCAAGAAAGGGAGCCGATCACGGAGCAGTTCTTC. It codes for CASSQEREPITEQFF.